This TCR beta chain was profiled in a study of blood T cell repertoires in COVID-19. Study overall: The analysed material was cDNA or gDNA that came from T cells, B-cell-depleted T cells, or PBMCs.

All enrollees were roughly 18 to 89 years old and from approximately 24 US areas. Germline CDR1 and CDR2: SGHDN and FVKESK. V was cut by 4 bases and J by 5 bases, with 11 bases left in between. This CDR3 contains 13 residues. TCRdb's copy holds only in-frame clones and misses some; the assay was immunoSEQ multiplex PCR. The sample holds roughly 290,000 clones, about 83% seen once. This TCR came from a woman between 40 and 50 years old who had recovered from COVID-19. This rearrangement joins TRBV14 to TRBJ1-2; D possibly corresponds to TRBD1 (5 bases). The specimen sequenced was PBMCs or T cells enriched from blood (not recorded which). CDR3 sequence reads: CASSRPDRYGYTF. Written as DNA, the CDR3 is TGTGCCAGCAGCCGCCCAGACAGATATGGCTACACCTTC.